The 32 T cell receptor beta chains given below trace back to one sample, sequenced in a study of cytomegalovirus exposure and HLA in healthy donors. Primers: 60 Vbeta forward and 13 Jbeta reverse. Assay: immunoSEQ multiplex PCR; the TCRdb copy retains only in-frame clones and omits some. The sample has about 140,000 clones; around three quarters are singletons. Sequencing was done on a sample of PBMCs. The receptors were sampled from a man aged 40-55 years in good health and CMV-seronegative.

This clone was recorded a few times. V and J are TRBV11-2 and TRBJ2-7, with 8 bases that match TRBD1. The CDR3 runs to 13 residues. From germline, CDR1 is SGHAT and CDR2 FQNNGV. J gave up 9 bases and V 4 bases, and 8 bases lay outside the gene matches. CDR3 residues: CASSSSRQGRQYF. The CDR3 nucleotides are TGTGCCAGCAGCTCCTCGAGACAGGGGCGGCAGTACTTC.

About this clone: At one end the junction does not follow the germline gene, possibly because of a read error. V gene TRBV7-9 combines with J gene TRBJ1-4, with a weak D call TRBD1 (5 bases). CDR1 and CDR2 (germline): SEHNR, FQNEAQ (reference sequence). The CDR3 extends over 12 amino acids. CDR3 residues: CSSSLAMGGLFF. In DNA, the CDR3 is TGTTCCAGCAGCCTAGCAATGGGGGGACTGTTTTTT.

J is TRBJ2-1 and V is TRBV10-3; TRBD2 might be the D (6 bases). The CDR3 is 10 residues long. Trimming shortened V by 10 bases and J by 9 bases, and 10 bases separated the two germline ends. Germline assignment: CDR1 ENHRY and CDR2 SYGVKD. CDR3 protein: CATFSGEQFF. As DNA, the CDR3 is TGTGCCACATTTAGCGGTGAGCAGTTCTTC.

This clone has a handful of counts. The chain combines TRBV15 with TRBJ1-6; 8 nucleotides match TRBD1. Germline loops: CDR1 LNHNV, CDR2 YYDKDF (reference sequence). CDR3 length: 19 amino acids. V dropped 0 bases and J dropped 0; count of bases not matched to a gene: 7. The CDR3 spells CATSRDVGQGSSYNSPLHF. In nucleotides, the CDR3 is TGTGCCACCAGCAGAGATGTAGGACAGGGCAGCTCCTATAATTCACCCCTCCACTTT.

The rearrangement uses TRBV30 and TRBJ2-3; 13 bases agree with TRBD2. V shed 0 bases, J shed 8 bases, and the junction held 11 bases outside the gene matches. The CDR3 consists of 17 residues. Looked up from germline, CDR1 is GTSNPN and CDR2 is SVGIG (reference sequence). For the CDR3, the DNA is TGTGCCTGGAGTGTAACCCGGACTAGCGGGAGCCCGGGTACGCAGTATTTT. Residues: CAWSVTRTSGSPGTQYF.

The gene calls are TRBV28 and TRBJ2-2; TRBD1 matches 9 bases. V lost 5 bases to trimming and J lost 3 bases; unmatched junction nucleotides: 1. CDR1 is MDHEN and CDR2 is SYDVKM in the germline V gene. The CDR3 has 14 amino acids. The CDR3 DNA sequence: TGTGCCAGCAGTGGGACAGGGTACACCGGGGAGCTGTTTTTT. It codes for CASSGTGYTGELFF. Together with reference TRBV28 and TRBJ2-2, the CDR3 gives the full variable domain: DVKVTQSSRYLVKRTGEKVFLECVQDMDHENMFWYRQDPGLGLRLIYFSYDVKMKEKGDIPEGYSVSREKKERFSLILESASTNQTSMYLCASSGTGYTGELFFGEGSRLTVL.

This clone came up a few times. The chain's CDR3 is CAIQAGTGSTLEQYF. The CDR3 DNA sequence: TGTGCCATCCAAGCCGGGACAGGTTCAACCTTGGAGCAGTACTTC. V gene TRBV10-3 combines with J gene TRBJ2-7; 8 nucleotides align to TRBD1. Germline V gene data show CDR1 as ENHRY and CDR2 as SYGVKD. Unmatched junction bases numbered 16, after V lost 8 bases and J lost 7 bases. The length of the CDR3 is 15 residues.

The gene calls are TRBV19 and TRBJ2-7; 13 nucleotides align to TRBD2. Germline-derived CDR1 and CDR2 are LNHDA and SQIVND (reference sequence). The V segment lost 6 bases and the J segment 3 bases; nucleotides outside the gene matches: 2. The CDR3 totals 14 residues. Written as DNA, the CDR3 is TGTGCCAGTAGAAGGACTAGCGGGGGCTACGAGCAGTACTTC. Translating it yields CASRRTSGGYEQYF.

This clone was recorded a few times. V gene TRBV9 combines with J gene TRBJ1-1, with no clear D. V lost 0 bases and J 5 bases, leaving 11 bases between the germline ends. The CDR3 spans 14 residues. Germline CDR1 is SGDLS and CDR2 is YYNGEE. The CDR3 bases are TGTGCCAGCAGCGTAGAAGGGAGGGATACTGAAGCTTTCTTT. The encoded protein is CASSVEGRDTEAFF.

The DNA for the CDR3 is TGTGCCACCAGCAAGCTAGGGGCAGCCGCCCCCTATGGCTACACCTTC. Protein sequence: CATSKLGAAAPYGYTF. The chain links TRBV15 to TRBJ1-2, with D possibly being TRBD1 (5 bases). The V end lost 4 bases, the J end lost 4 bases, and 19 bases lay between the germline ends. The CDR3 extends over 16 amino acids. Germline CDR1 is LNHNV and CDR2 is YYDKDF (reference sequence). The full variable domain, in which reference TRBV15 and TRBJ1-2 provide the parts outside the CDR3, is DAMVIQNPRYQVTQFGKPVTLSCSQTLNHNVMYWYQQKSSQAPKLLFHYYDKDFNNEADTPDNFQSRRPNTSFCFLDIRSPGLGDTAMYLCATSKLGAAAPYGYTFGSGTRLTVV.

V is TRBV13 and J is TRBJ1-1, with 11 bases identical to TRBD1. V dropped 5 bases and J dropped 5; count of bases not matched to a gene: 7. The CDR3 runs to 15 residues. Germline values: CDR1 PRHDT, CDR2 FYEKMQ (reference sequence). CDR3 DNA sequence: TGTGCCAGCAGCCTCGGGGACAGGGGGAATACTGAAGCTTTCTTT. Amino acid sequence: CASSLGDRGNTEAFF.

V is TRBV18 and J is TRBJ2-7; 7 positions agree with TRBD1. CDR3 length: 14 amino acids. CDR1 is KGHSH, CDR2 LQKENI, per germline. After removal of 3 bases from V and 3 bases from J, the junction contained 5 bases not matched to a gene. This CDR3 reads CASSPRDRDYEQYF. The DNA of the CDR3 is TGTGCCAGCTCACCCCGGGACAGAGACTACGAGCAGTACTTC.

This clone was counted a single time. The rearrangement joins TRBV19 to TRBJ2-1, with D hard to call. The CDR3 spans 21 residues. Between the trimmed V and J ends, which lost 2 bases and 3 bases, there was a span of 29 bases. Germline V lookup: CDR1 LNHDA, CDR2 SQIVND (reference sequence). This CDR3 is CASSIRSTGALSTSLYNEQFF. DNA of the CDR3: TGTGCCAGTAGTATACGCAGTACCGGAGCTCTCTCTACTTCACTCTACAATGAGCAGTTCTTC.

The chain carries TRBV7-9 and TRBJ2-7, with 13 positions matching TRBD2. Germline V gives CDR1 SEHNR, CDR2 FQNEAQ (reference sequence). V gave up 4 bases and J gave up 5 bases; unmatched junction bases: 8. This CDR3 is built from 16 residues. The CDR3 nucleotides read TGTGCCAGCAGCTCGAGAACTAGCGGGAGGGCCGACGAGCAGTACTTC. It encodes CASSSRTSGRADEQYF.

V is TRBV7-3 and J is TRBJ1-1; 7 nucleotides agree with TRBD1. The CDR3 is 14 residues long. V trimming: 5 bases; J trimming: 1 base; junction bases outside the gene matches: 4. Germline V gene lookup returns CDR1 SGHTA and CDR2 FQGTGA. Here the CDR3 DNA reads TGTGCCAGCAGCCCAGGGACAGCGAACACTGAAGCTTTCTTT. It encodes CASSPGTANTEAFF.

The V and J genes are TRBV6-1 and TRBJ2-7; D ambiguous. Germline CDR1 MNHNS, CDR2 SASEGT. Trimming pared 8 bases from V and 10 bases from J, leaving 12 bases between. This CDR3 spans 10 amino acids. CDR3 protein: CASALRIQYF. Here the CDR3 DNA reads TGTGCCAGCGCTCTCAGGATACAGTACTTC.

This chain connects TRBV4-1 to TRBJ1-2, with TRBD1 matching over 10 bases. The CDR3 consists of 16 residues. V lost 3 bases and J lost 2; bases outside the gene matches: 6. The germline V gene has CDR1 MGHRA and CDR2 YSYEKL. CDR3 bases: TGCGCCAGCAGCCAGCGACAGGGGGCGCAGAACTATGGCTACACCTTC. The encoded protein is CASSQRQGAQNYGYTF.

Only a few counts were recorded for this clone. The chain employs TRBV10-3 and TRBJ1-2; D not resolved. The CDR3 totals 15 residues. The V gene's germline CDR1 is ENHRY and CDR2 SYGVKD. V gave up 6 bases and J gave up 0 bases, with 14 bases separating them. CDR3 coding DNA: TGTGCCATCAGGAGCGCCGGGGAGGCTAACTATGGCTACACCTTC. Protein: CAIRSAGEANYGYTF.

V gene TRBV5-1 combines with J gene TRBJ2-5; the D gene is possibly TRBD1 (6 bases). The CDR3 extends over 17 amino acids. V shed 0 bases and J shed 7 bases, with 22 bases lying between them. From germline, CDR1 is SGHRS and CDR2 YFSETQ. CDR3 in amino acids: CASSLVGTLQGIGTQYF. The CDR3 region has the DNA TGCGCCAGCAGCTTGGTTGGGACACTCCAGGGGATCGGGACCCAGTACTTC.

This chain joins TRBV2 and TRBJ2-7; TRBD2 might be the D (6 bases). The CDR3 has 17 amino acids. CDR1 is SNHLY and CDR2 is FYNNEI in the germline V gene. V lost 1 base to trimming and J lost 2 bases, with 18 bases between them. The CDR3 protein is CASSEGGGWGRTYEQYF. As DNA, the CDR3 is TGTGCCAGCAGTGAAGGGGGTGGTTGGGGGAGGACCTACGAGCAGTACTTC.

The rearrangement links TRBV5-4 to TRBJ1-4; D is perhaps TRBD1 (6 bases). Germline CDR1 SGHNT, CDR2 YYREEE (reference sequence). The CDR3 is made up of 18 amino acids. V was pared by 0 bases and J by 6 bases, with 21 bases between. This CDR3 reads CASSLARTGPQRDEKLFF. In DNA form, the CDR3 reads TGTGCCAGCAGCTTGGCCAGAACAGGGCCCCAAAGGGATGAAAAACTGTTTTTT.

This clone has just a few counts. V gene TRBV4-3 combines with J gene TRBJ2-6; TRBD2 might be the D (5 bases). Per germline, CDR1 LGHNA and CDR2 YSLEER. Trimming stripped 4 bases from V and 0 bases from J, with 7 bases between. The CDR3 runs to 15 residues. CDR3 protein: CASSLSVSGANVLTF. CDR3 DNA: TGCGCCAGCAGCCTTAGCGTCTCTGGGGCCAACGTCCTGACTTTC.

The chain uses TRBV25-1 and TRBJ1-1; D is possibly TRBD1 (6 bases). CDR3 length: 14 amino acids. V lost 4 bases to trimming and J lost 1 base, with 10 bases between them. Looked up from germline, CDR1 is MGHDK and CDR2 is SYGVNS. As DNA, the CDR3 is TGTGCCAGCAGTGGGCTGACAGGGAACACTGAAGCTTTCTTT. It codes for CASSGLTGNTEAFF.

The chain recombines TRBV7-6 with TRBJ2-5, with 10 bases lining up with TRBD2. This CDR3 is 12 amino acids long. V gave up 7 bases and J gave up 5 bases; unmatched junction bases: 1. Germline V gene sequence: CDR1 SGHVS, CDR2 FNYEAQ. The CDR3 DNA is TGTGCCAGCACAGCGGGGGGGGAGACCCAGTACTTC. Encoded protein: CASTAGGETQYF.

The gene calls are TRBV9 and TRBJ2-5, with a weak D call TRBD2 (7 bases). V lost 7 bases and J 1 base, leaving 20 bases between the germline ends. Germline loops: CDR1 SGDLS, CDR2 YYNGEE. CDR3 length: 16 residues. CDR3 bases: TGTGCCAGCTCCCTGGGGGCGGGGGCCATCCAAGAGACCCAGTACTTC. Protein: CASSLGAGAIQETQYF.

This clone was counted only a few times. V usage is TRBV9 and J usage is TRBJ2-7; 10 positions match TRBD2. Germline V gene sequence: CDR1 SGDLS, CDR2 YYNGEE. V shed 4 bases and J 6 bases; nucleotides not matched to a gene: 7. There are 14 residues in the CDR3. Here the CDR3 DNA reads TGTGCCAGCAGCCCCACCTTAGCGGGGGGCGAGCAGTACTTC. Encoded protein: CASSPTLAGGEQYF.

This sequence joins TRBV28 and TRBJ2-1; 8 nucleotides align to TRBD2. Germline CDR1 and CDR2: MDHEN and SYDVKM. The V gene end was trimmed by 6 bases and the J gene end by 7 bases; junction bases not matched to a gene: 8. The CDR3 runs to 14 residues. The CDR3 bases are TGTGCCAGCAGCCTGGTGAGCGGGAGAAATGAGCAGTTCTTC. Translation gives CASSLVSGRNEQFF.

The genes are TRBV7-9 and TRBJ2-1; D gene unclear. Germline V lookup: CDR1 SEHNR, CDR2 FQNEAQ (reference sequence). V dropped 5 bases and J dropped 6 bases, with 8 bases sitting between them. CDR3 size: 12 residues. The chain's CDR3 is CASSTTSNEQFF. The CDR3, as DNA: TGTGCCAGCAGCACTACAAGCAATGAGCAGTTCTTC.

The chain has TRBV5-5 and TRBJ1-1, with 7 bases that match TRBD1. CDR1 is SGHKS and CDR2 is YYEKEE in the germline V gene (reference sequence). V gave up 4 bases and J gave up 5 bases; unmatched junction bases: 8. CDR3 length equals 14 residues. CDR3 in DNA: TGTGCCAGCAGCCTGGGACAGCTAGGGACTGAAGCTTTCTTT. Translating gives CASSLGQLGTEAFF. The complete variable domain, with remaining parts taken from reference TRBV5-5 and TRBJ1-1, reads DAGVTQSPTHLIKTRGQQVTLRCSPISGHKSVSWYQQVLGQGPQFIFQYYEKEERGRGNFPDRFSARQFPNYSSELNVNALLLGDSALYLCASSLGQLGTEAFFGQGTRLTVV.

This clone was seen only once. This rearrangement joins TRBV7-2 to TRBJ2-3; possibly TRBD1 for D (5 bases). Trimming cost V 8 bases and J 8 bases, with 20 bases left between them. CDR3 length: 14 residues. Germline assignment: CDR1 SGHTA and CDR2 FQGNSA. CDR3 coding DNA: TGTGCCAGCCAAGGACGAGCGACCCAGGGTACGCAGTATTTT. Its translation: CASQGRATQGTQYF.

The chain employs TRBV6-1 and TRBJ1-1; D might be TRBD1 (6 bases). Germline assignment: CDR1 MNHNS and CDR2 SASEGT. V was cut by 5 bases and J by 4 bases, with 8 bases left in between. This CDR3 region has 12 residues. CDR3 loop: CASSNRVTEAFF. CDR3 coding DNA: TGTGCCAGCAGTAACAGGGTCACTGAAGCTTTCTTT.

CDR3 sequence (DNA): TGCGCCAGCAGCTTGGTCCGTCTAGCGGGAGCTGCAGATACGCAGTATTTT. The encoded protein is CASSLVRLAGAADTQYF. The chain links TRBV5-1 to TRBJ2-3, with 10 bases aligning to TRBD2. The V gene's germline CDR1 is SGHRS and CDR2 YFSETQ. The CDR3 covers 17 residues. V shed 0 bases, J shed 4 bases, and the junction held 8 bases outside the gene matches. Complete variable domain (other parts from reference TRBV5-1 and TRBJ2-3): KAGVTQTPRYLIKTRGQQVTLSCSPISGHRSVSWYQQTPGQGLQFLFEYFSETQRNKGNFPGRFSGRQFSNSRSEMNVSTLELGDSALYLCASSLVRLAGAADTQYFGPGTRLTVL.